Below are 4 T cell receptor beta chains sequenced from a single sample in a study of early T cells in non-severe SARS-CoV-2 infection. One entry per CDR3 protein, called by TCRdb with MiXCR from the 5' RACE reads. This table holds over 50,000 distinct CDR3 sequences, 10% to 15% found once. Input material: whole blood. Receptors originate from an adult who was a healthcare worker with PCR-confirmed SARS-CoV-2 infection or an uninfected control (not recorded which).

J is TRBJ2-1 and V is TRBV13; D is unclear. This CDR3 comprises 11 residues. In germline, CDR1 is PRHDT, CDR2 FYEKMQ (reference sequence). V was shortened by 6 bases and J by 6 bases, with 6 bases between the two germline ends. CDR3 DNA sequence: TGTGCCAGCAGTCTCATCAATGAGCAGTTCTTC. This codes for CASSLINEQFF.

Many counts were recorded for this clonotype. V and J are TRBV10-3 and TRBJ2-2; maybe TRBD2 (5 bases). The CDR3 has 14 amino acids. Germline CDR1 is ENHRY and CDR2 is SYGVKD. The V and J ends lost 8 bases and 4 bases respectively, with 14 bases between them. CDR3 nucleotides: TGTGCCATCCCCGGACCCGGGGTCACCGGGGAGCTGTTTTTT. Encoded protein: CAIPGPGVTGELFF.

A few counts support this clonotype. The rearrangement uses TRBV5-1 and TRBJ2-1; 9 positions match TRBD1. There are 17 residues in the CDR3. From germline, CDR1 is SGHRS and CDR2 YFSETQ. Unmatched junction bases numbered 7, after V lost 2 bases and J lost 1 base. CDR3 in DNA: TGCGCCAGCAGCTTAACAGGGGGCCTCAAATCCTACAATGAGCAGTTCTTC. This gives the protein CASSLTGGLKSYNEQFF.

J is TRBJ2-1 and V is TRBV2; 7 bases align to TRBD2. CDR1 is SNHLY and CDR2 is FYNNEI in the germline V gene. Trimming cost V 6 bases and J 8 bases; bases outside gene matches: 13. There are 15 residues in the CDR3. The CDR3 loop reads CASRGTSAGRDEQFF. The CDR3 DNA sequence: TGTGCCAGCAGGGGAACTAGCGCCGGCAGGGATGAGCAGTTCTTC.